The 2 T cell receptor beta chains given below trace back to one sample, sequenced in a study of T cell repertoires in aging, cancer and after chemotherapy. A mixed TRB-A/B primer pool amplified rearranged TRB by multiplex touch-down PCR. TCRdb called the multiplex PCR reads again in MiXCR, with one record for every CDR3 protein. The sample lists about 8,400 distinct CDR3 sequences; roughly 30% were seen once. Amplification of TCR beta used genomic DNA extracted from peripheral blood. The sample taken for sequencing was blood. The receptors derive from a human donor in good health.

With regard to this clonotype: One junction end disagrees with the germline gene, perhaps due to a read error. The chain is built from TRBV4-2 and TRBJ2-6; a possible D gene is TRBD2 (6 bases). The germline V gene has CDR1 LGHNA and CDR2 YNFKEQ. CDR3 length equals 16 residues. The CDR3 DNA reads TGCGCCAGCAGCCAAGATCGGGGGTCTGGGGCCAACGTCCTGACTTTC. Its protein product is CASSQDRGSGANVLTF.

The gene calls are TRBV6-2 or TRBV6-3 and TRBJ1-6; maybe TRBD1 (6 bases). The length of the CDR3 is 14 residues. From germline, CDR1 is MNHEY and CDR2 SVGEGT. V was cut by 5 bases and J by 9 bases, with 14 bases left in between. The CDR3 nucleotides are TGTGCCAGCAGTCAGACCGGGACACCTTCACCCCTCCACTTT. It yields the protein CASSQTGTPSPLHF.